These T cell receptor beta chains were read from a single sample in a study of blood T cell repertoires in COVID-19. Sequencing used immunoSEQ multiplex PCR; TCRdb keeps in-frame clones, though not all of them. The profile shows 60,000 or so clones, nearly 90% of them singletons. Sequences were obtained from peripheral blood. Receptors originate from a man aged 55 to 69 with acute or convalescent COVID-19. Each CDR3 is given with its conserved first and last residue. The D gene is left open where the match is weak. Clone size, where shown, is once, few, many, or a class for clones that have expanded.

clone_size	d_call	v_call	j_call	cdr3_aa	cdr3_nt
few	-	TRBV5-6	TRBJ1-3	CASSFPQTAGNTIYF	TGTGCCAGCAGCTTCCCACAGACAGCTGGAAACACCATATATTTT
few	TRBD1	TRBV14	TRBJ1-1	CASSQGQGRNTEAFF	TGTGCCAGCAGCCAAGGACAGGGTCGGAACACTGAAGCTTTCTTT
-	-	TRBV5-1	TRBJ2-1	CASEEYNEQFF	TGCGCCAGCGAGGAATACAATGAGCAGTTCTTC
few	TRBD1	TRBV27	TRBJ1-6	CASSLKGAPNSPLHF	TGTGCCAGCAGTTTAAAGGGGGCGCCTAATTCACCCCTCCACTTT
-	TRBD1	TRBV4-1	TRBJ2-7	CASSQVGDRAYEQYF	TGCGCCAGCAGCCAAGTCGGAGACAGGGCCTACGAGCAGTACTTC
-	-	TRBV11-2	TRBJ2-1	CASSLDESYYKQFF	TGTGCCAGCAGCTTAGATGAATCCTACTATAAGCAGTTCTTC
-	TRBD2	TRBV27	TRBJ2-3	CASSFLGGASDTQYF	TGTGCCAGCAGTTTTCTCGGGGGGGCTTCAGATACGCAGTATTTT
-	TRBD1	TRBV6-2/TRBV6-3	TRBJ1-1	CASGYRGLLNTEAFF	TGTGCCAGCGGTTACAGGGGGCTGTTGAACACTGAAGCTTTCTTT
-	TRBD1	TRBV30	TRBJ1-6	CAVTPQGDGYNSPLHF	TGTGCCGTCACCCCTCAGGGGGATGGTTATAATTCACCCCTCCACTTT
-	-	TRBV6-5	TRBJ1-1	CASRRVDTEAFF	TGTGCCAGCCGCAGGGTTGACACTGAAGCTTTCTTT
-	-	TRBV5-1	TRBJ1-4	CASSLEGGALEKLFF	TGCGCCAGCAGCTTAGAAGGGGGGGCGCTTGAAAAACTGTTTTTT
-	TRBD1	TRBV2	TRBJ1-5	CASNGQAYQPQHF	TGTGCCAGCAATGGACAGGCCTATCAGCCCCAGCATTTT
-	-	TRBV10-3	TRBJ2-2	CAIRDSLAGELFF	TGTGCCATCCGGGACTCGTTAGCCGGGGAGCTGTTTTTT
-	-	TRBV19	TRBJ2-2	CASSPQAMGELFF	TGTGCCAGTAGTCCCCAAGCGATGGGGGAGCTGTTTTTT
-	-	TRBV25-1	TRBJ1-5	CASSLGGKSNQPQHF	TGTGCCAGCAGTTTGGGCGGGAAAAGCAATCAGCCCCAGCATTTT
-	TRBD2	TRBV4-2	TRBJ2-5	CASTLRGGGAKETQYF	TGTGCCAGCACCCTTAGGGGCGGGGGGGCAAAGGAGACCCAGTACTTC
-	TRBD1	TRBV10-2	TRBJ1-5	CASSTGTGGQPQHF	TGCGCCAGCAGCACCGGGACAGGGGGTCAGCCCCAGCATTTT
-	-	TRBV7-9	TRBJ1-6	CASSPYRQNSPLHF	TGTGCCAGCAGCCCCTATAGACAGAATTCACCCCTCCACTTT
-	TRBD1	TRBV27	TRBJ1-1	CASSYITGGDAFF	TGTGCCAGCAGTTATATCACAGGGGGCGATGCTTTCTTT
-	-	TRBV19	TRBJ1-2	CASRQGGDYGYTF	TGTGCCAGTAGACAGGGAGGGGACTATGGCTACACCTTC
-	TRBD1	TRBV19	TRBJ2-3	CASSRWTGDETQYF	TGTGCCAGTAGTAGGTGGACAGGGGATGAAACGCAGTATTTT
-	TRBD1	TRBV5-1	TRBJ1-2	CASSEGTGSYGYTF	TGCGCCAGCAGCGAAGGGACAGGGAGCTATGGCTACACCTTC
-	-	TRBV5-1	TRBJ2-2	CASRTGTGELFF	TGCGCCAGCAGAACAGGGACCGGGGAGCTGTTTTTT
-	-	TRBV19	TRBJ1-5	CATGRDLSYSNQPQHF	TGTGCCACCGGGCGGGACCTATCATATAGCAATCAGCCCCAGCATTTT
-	-	TRBV7-2	TRBJ1-6	CASSLTVYSPLHF	TGTGCCAGCAGCTTGACAGTCTATTCACCCCTCCACTTT
-	-	TRBV24-1	TRBJ2-7	CATTRDYEQYF	TGTGCCACCACGAGGGACTACGAGCAGTACTTC
-	TRBD1	TRBV5-1	TRBJ1-4	CASSPGQGYEKLFF	TGCGCCAGCAGCCCCGGACAGGGTTATGAAAAACTGTTTTTT
few	TRBD1	TRBV6-1	TRBJ1-6	CASSELRQGWSYNSPLHF	TGTGCCAGCAGTGAATTAAGACAGGGGTGGTCCTATAATTCACCCCTCCACTTT
-	TRBD2	TRBV9	TRBJ2-1	CASSVGLAGGLSSYNEQFF	TGTGCCAGCAGCGTAGGGCTAGCGGGGGGGCTGAGCTCCTACAATGAGCAGTTCTTC
-	-	TRBV6-5	TRBJ1-1	CASTSQVLGGTEAFF	TGTGCCAGCACCTCACAGGTTTTAGGTGGCACTGAAGCTTTCTTT
-	-	TRBV5-6	TRBJ1-1	CASRKGQSTEAFF	TGTGCCAGCAGAAAAGGACAGTCCACTGAAGCTTTCTTT
-	-	TRBV29-1	TRBJ1-2	CSGEGANYGYTF	TGCAGCGGGGAGGGAGCTAACTATGGCTACACCTTC
-	-	TRBV4-1	TRBJ2-3	CASSQEDNTDTQYF	TGCGCCAGCAGCCAAGAGGACAACACAGATACGCAGTATTTT
-	-	TRBV18	TRBJ2-2	CASSPKNTGELFF	TGTGCCAGCTCACCCAAGAACACCGGGGAGCTGTTTTTT
-	-	TRBV2	TRBJ1-1	CASSVEFMNTEAFF	TGTGCCAGCAGTGTAGAATTCATGAACACTGAAGCTTTCTTT
-	-	TRBV19	TRBJ1-5	CASSIPYWNQPQHF	TGTGCCAGTAGTATCCCCTATTGGAATCAGCCCCAGCATTTT
once	TRBD1	TRBV5-4	TRBJ2-2	CASSGTARDRGHTGELFF	TGTGCCAGCAGCGGAACTGCCCGGGACAGGGGTCACACCGGGGAGCTGTTTTTT
-	TRBD1	TRBV18	TRBJ2-2	CASSRSTGVTGELFF	TGTGCCAGCTCACGGTCGACAGGGGTCACCGGGGAGCTGTTTTTT
-	TRBD1	TRBV29-1	TRBJ1-2	CSVEGRGPGYGYTF	TGCAGCGTTGAGGGCAGGGGGCCAGGCTATGGCTACACCTTC
-	-	TRBV6-2/TRBV6-3	TRBJ2-3	CASSYVGVDLDTQYF	TGTGCCAGCAGTTATGTCGGGGTTGATCTAGATACGCAGTATTTT
-	TRBD2	TRBV3-1/TRBV3-2	TRBJ2-7	CASSQDRSSGTEQYF	TGTGCCAGCAGCCAAGATCGGAGTAGCGGGACCGAGCAGTACTTC
-	-	TRBV7-9	TRBJ2-3	CASSPTVTDTQYF	TGTGCCAGCAGCCCGACTGTCACAGATACGCAGTATTTT
-	-	TRBV12-1	TRBJ1-1	CASSFLSTEAFF	TGTGCCAGCAGCTTTTTATCCACTGAAGCTTTCTTT
-	-	TRBV3-1/TRBV3-2	TRBJ1-4	CASSHHAGGPNEKLFF	TGTGCCAGCAGCCATCATGCCGGGGGGCCGAATGAAAAACTGTTTTTT
-	-	TRBV5-1	TRBJ2-1	CASTSSGGSYNEQFF	TGCGCCAGCACCTCAAGTGGAGGCTCCTACAATGAGCAGTTCTTC
-	-	TRBV7-6	TRBJ1-2	CASSLDRVYGYTF	TGTGCCAGCAGCTTAGACAGAGTCTATGGCTACACCTTC
-	TRBD1	TRBV6-1	TRBJ2-1	CASSAKIGQGSSYNEQFF	TGTGCCAGCAGTGCAAAGATTGGACAGGGGAGCTCCTACAATGAGCAGTTCTTC
-	-	TRBV6-5	TRBJ1-2	CASSPFQGLGYTF	TGTGCCAGCAGTCCCTTCCAGGGCCTTGGCTACACCTTC
-	-	TRBV7-3	TRBJ2-1	CASSLMAEVNEQFF	TGTGCCAGCAGCTTAATGGCAGAGGTTAATGAGCAGTTCTTC
-	-	TRBV7-3	TRBJ1-6	CASSLRPTDANSPLHF	TGTGCCAGCAGCCTCCGACCGACAGACGCGAATTCACCCCTCCACTTT
-	TRBD1	TRBV6-5	TRBJ1-2	CASLQGAKNYGYTF	TGTGCCAGCCTTCAGGGGGCAAAAAACTATGGCTACACCTTC
-	-	TRBV6-6	TRBJ2-7	CASRTIDRRGSEQYF	TGTGCCAGCAGGACCATTGACAGGCGAGGCTCCGAGCAGTACTTC
-	-	TRBV30	TRBJ1-1	CAWSRGTEAFF	TGTGCCTGGAGCAGGGGCACTGAAGCTTTCTTT
-	TRBD1	TRBV20-1	TRBJ1-2	CSASDWTGGDGYTF	TGCAGTGCTAGTGATTGGACAGGGGGCGATGGCTACACCTTC
-	-	TRBV6-5	TRBJ1-5	CASTQLSNQPQHF	TGTGCCAGCACTCAGTTGAGCAATCAGCCCCAGCATTTT
-	TRBD1	TRBV5-1	TRBJ2-7	CASTTDRAYEQYF	TGCGCCAGCACAACCGACAGGGCCTACGAGCAGTACTTC
-	TRBD2	TRBV7-3	TRBJ2-2	CASSLVASGGANTGELFF	TGTGCCAGCAGCTTAGTCGCTAGCGGGGGGGCGAACACCGGGGAGCTGTTTTTT